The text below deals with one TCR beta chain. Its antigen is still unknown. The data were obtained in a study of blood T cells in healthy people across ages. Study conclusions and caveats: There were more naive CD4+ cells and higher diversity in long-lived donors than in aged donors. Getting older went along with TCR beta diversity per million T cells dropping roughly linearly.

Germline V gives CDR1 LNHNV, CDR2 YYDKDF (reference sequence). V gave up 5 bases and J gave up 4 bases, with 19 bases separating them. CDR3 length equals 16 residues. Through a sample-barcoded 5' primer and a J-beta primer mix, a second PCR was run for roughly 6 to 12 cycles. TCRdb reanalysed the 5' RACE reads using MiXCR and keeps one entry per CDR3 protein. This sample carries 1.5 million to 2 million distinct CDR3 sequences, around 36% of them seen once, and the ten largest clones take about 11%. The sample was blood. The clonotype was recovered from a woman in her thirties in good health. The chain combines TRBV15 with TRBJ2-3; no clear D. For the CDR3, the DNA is TGTGCCACCAGCCGCCCAAAGGCTGTTGGCGCAGATACGCAGTATTTT. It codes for CATSRPKAVGADTQYF.